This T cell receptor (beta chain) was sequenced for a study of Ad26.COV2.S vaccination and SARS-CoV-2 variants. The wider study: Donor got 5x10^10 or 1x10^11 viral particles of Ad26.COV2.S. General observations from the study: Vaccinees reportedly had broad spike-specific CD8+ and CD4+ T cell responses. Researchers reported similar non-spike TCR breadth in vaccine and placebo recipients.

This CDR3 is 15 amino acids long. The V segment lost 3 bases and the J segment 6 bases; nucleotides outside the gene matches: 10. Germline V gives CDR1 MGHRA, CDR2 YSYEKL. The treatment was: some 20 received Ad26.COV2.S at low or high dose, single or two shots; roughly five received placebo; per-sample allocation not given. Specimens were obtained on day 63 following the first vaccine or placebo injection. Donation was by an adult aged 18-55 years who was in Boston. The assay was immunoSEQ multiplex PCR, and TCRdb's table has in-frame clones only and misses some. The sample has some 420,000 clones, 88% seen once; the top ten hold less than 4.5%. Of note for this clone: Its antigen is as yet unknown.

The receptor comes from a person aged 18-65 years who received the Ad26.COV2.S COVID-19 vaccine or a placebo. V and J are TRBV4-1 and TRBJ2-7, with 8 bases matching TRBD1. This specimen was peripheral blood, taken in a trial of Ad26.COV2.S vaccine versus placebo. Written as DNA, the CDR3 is TGCGCCAGCAGCCATGTCCCGGGACAGGACACCGAGCAGTACTTC. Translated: CASSHVPGQDTEQYF.